Listed below are T cell receptor beta chains from one sample, sequenced in a study of blood T cell repertoires in COVID-19. Libraries were prepared by immunoSEQ multiplex PCR; TCRdb keeps only in-frame clonotypes and omits some of them. This table has about 120,000 clones, 75% to 90% appearing once. Sequencing was done on a sample of peripheral blood. Every receptor here comes from a man aged 70 or older with active or convalescent COVID-19. The CDR3 runs from the conserved cysteine through the conserved F or W. The order of the fields is CDR3 length, V gene, CDR3 protein.

cdr3_length: 13
v_call: TRBV15
cdr3_aa: CATREGASYEQYF

cdr3_length: 13
v_call: TRBV2
cdr3_aa: CASSRQSNQPQHF

cdr3_length: 13
v_call: TRBV2
cdr3_aa: CASKGQGNTEAFF

cdr3_length: 13
v_call: TRBV11-1
cdr3_aa: CASSVEWGGEQYF

cdr3_length: 15
v_call: TRBV5-1
cdr3_aa: CASSSTGLAFHEQYF

cdr3_length: 15
v_call: TRBV11-2
cdr3_aa: CASSLGQGASYEQYF

cdr3_length: 13
v_call: TRBV19
cdr3_aa: CASIGSGNTEAFF

cdr3_length: 15
v_call: TRBV28
cdr3_aa: CASSPPGQGYNEQFF

cdr3_length: 16
v_call: TRBV7-2
cdr3_aa: CASSLGGYGRAYEQYF

cdr3_length: 13
v_call: TRBV6-2/TRBV6-3
cdr3_aa: CASSYSQNTEAFF

cdr3_length: 17
v_call: TRBV27
cdr3_aa: CASSPSLAGGPSDTQYF

cdr3_length: 13
v_call: TRBV30
cdr3_aa: CAWSGQGNQPQHF

cdr3_length: 16
v_call: TRBV7-9
cdr3_aa: CASSPTGQPYNSPLHF

cdr3_length: 14
v_call: TRBV6-5
cdr3_aa: CASSSRGRDYGYTF

cdr3_length: 12
v_call: TRBV5-1
cdr3_aa: CASSQGVYEQYF

cdr3_length: 15
v_call: TRBV28
cdr3_aa: CASSPPPGVGNTIYF

cdr3_length: 18
v_call: TRBV11-2
cdr3_aa: CASSAQAPQELVKDEQFF

cdr3_length: 13
v_call: TRBV6-5
cdr3_aa: CASSFGGGYEQYF

cdr3_length: 16
v_call: TRBV6-5
cdr3_aa: CASSYSTGGLFTEAFF

cdr3_length: 15
v_call: TRBV19
cdr3_aa: CASSMRSARTDTQYF

cdr3_length: 15
v_call: TRBV5-5
cdr3_aa: CASSLYRESYNEQFF

cdr3_length: 15
v_call: TRBV4-1
cdr3_aa: CASSHPRAVNEKLFF

cdr3_length: 15
v_call: TRBV27
cdr3_aa: CASSFRTSGSFKQFF

cdr3_length: 14
v_call: TRBV6-1
cdr3_aa: CASSEIQGNQPQHF

cdr3_length: 14
v_call: TRBV2
cdr3_aa: CASKSGEEDYGYTF

cdr3_length: 13
v_call: TRBV10-2
cdr3_aa: CASSEEGGQPQHF

cdr3_length: 13
v_call: TRBV6-1
cdr3_aa: CASSEEGGTEAFF

cdr3_length: 13
v_call: TRBV11-3
cdr3_aa: CASSPQGVTEAFF

cdr3_length: 16
v_call: TRBV7-3
cdr3_aa: CASSLIGGKGVNEQFF

cdr3_length: 14
v_call: TRBV27
cdr3_aa: CASSVTTSPGELFF

cdr3_length: 17
v_call: TRBV15
cdr3_aa: CATSRDRQGTGANVLTF

cdr3_length: 16
v_call: TRBV9
cdr3_aa: CASSVGMGQRADTQYF

cdr3_length: 15
v_call: TRBV28
cdr3_aa: CASSLGTGGSEPQHF

cdr3_length: 15
v_call: TRBV19
cdr3_aa: CASSTGTSVRGEQYF

cdr3_length: 13
v_call: TRBV18
cdr3_aa: CASWAGLNTEAFF

cdr3_length: 12
v_call: TRBV28
cdr3_aa: CASSQGANEQFF

cdr3_length: 14
v_call: TRBV10-3
cdr3_aa: CAISEREGNTEAFF

cdr3_length: 15
v_call: TRBV19
cdr3_aa: CASSIEAGLNQPQHF

cdr3_length: 22
v_call: TRBV5-1
cdr3_aa: CASSLAWQGALLANTSYNEQFF

cdr3_length: 16
v_call: TRBV5-1
cdr3_aa: CASSRSGQGQNYGYTF

cdr3_length: 13
v_call: TRBV29-1
cdr3_aa: CSVDLRGGGGYTF

cdr3_length: 16
v_call: TRBV3-1/TRBV3-2
cdr3_aa: CASTGTGFGGQETQYF

cdr3_length: 15
v_call: TRBV5-1
cdr3_aa: CASSLIDRPEETQYF

cdr3_length: 14
v_call: TRBV6-5
cdr3_aa: CASTLTGGGGELFF

cdr3_length: 17
v_call: TRBV11-2
cdr3_aa: CASSLRTSGTLGNEQFF

cdr3_length: 13
v_call: TRBV3-1/TRBV3-2
cdr3_aa: CASSQGWRAEAFF